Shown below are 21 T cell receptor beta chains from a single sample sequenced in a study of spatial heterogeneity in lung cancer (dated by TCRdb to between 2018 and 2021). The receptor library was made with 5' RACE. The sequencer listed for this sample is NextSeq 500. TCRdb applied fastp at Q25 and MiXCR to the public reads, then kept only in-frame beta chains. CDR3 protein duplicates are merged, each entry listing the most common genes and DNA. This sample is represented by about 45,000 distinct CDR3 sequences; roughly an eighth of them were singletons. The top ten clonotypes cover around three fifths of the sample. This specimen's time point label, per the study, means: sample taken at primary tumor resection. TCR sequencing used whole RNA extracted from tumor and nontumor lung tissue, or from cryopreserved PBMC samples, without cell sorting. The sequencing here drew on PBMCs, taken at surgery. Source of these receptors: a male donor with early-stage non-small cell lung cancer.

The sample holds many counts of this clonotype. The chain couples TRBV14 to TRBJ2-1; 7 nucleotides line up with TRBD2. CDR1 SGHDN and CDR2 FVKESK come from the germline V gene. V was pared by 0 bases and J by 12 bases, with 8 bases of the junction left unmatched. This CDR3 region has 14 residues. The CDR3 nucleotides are TGTGCCAGCAGCCAAGATATGGCGGGAGTGGTGCAGTTCTTC. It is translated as CASSQDMAGVVQFF.

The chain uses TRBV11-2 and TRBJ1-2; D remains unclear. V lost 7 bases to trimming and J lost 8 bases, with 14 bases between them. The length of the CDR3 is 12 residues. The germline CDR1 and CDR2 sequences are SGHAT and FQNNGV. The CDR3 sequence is CASTSPAEGYTF. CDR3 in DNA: TGTGCCAGCACGTCACCGGCGGAGGGCTACACCTTC.

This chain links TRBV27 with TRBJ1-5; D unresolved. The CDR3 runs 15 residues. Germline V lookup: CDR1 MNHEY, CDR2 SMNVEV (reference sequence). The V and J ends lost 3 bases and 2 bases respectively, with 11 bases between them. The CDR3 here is CASSFQRGGNQPQHF. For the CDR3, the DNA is TGTGCCAGCAGTTTCCAGAGAGGTGGCAATCAGCCCCAGCATTTT.

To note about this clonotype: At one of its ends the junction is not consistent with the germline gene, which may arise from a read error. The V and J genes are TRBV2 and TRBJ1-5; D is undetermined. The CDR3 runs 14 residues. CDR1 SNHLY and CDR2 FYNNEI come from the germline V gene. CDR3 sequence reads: CASSDVLGNQPQHF. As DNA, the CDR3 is TGTGCCAGCAGTGACGTCTTAGGCAACCAGCCCCAGCATTTT.

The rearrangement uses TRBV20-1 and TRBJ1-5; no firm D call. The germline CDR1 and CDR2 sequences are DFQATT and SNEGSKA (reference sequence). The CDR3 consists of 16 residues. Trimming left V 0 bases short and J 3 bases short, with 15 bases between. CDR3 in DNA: TGCAGTGCTAGAGATCTATTGGGGAGATTCAATCAGCCCCAGCATTTT. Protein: CSARDLLGRFNQPQHF.

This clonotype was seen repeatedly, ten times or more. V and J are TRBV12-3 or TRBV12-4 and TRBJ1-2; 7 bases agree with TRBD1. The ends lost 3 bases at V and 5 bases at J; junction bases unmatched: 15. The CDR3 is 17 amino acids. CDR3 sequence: CASSFEGQPRAQYGYTF. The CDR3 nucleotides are TGTGCCAGCAGTTTCGAGGGACAGCCACGGGCCCAGTATGGCTACACCTTC.

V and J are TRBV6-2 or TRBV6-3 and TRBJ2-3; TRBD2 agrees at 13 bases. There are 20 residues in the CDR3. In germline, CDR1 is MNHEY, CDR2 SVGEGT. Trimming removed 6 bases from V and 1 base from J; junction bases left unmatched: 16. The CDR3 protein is CASRSSGLAGVWRRTDTQYF. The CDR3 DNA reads TGTGCCAGCAGATCCTCTGGACTAGCGGGAGTTTGGCGGCGCACAGATACGCAGTATTTT.

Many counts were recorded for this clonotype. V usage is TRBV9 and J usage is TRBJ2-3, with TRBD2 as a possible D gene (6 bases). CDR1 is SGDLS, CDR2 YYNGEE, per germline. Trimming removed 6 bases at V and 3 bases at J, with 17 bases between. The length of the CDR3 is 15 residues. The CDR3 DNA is TGTGCCAGCACTTGGGCGGGAATGGAGACAGATACGCAGTATTTT. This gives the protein CASTWAGMETDTQYF.

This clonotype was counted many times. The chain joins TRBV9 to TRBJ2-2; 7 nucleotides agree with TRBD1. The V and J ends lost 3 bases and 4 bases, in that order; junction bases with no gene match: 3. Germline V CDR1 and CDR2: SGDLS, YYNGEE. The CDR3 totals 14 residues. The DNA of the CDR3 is TGTGCCAGCAGCGCCCGACAGGGCACCGGGGAGCTGTTTTTT. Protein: CASSARQGTGELFF. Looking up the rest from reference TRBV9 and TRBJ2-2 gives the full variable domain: DSGVTQTPKHLITATGQRVTLRCSPRSGDLSVYWYQQSLDQGLQFLIQYYNGEERAKGNILERFSAQQFPDLHSELNLSSLELGDSALYFCASSARQGTGELFFGEGSRLTVL.

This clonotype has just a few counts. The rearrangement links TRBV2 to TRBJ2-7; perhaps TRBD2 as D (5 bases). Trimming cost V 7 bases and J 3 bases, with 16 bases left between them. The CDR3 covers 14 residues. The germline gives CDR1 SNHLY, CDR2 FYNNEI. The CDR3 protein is CASNDRVGSYEQYF. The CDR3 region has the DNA TGTGCCAGCAACGACCGGGTTGGGAGCTACGAGCAGTACTTC.

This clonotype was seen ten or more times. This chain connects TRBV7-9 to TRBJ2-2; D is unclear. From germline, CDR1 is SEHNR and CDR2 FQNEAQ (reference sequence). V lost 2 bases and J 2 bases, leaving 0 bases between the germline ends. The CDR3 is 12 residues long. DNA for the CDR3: TGTGCCAGCAGCTTAAACACCGGGGAGCTGTTTTTT. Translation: CASSLNTGELFF.

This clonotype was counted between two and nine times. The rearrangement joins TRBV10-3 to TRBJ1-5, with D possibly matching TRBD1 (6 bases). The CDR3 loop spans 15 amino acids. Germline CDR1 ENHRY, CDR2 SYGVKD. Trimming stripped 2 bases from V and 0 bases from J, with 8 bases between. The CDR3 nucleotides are TGTGCCATCAGTGAGGAGGGGGTTAGCAATCAGCCCCAGCATTTT. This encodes CAISEEGVSNQPQHF.

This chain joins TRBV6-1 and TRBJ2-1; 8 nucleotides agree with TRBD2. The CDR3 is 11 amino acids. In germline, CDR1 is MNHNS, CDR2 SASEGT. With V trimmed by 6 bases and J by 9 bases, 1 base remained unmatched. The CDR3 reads CASSLAGEQFF. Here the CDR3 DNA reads TGTGCCAGCAGCCTAGCGGGTGAGCAGTTCTTC.

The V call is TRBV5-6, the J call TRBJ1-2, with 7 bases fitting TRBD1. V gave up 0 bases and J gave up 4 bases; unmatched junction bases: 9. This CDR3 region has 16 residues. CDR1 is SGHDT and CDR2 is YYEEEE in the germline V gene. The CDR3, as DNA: TGTGCCAGCAGCTTGGGGGCCACAGGGGCGCGCTATGGCTACACCTTC. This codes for CASSLGATGARYGYTF.

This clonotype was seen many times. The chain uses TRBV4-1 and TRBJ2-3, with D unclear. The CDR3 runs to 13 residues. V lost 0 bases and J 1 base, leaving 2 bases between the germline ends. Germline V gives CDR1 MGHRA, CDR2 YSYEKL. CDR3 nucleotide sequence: TGCGCCAGCAGCCAAGACCGCACAGATACGCAGTATTTT. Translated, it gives CASSQDRTDTQYF.

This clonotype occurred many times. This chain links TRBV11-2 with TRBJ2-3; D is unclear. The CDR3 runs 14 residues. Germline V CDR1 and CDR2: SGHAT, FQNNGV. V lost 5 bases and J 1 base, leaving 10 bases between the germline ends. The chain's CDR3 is CASSPPVGTDTQYF. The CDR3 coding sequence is TGTGCCAGCAGCCCCCCTGTCGGCACAGATACGCAGTATTTT.

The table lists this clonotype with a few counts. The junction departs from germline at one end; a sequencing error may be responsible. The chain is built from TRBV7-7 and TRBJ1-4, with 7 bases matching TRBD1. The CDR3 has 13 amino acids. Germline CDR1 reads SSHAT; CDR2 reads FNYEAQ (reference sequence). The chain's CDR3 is CASSLEQGEKLFF. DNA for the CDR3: TGTGCTAGCAGCTTGGAACAGGGGGAAAAACTGTTTTTT.

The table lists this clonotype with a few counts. The CDR3: CASSPPGRDASSYEQYF. The DNA of the CDR3 is TGTGCCAGCAGCCCTCCCGGCCGGGACGCCAGCTCCTACGAGCAGTACTTC. J is TRBJ2-7 and V is TRBV6-6, with D perhaps given as TRBD1 or TRBD2 (5 bases each). Trimming took off 6 bases at V and 0 bases at J, with 21 bases between the two ends. CDR3 size: 17 residues. Germline CDR1 MNHNY, CDR2 SVGAGI (reference sequence).

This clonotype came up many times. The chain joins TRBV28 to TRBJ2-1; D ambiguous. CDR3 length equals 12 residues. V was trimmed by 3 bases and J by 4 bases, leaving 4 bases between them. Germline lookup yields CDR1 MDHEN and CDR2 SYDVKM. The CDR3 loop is CASSFEYNEQFF. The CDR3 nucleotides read TGTGCCAGCAGTTTCGAATACAATGAGCAGTTCTTC.

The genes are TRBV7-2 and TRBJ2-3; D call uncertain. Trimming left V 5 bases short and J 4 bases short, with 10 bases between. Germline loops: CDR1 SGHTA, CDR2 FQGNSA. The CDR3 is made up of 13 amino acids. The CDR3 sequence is CASSPSSSDTQYF. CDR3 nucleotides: TGTGCCAGCAGCCCGTCGAGTTCAGATACGCAGTATTTT.

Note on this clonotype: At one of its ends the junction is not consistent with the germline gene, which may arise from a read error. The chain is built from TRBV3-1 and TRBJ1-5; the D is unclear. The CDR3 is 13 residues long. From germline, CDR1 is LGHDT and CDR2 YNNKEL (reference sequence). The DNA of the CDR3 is TGTGCTAGCAGCCAAGATCACAACCAGCCCCAGCATTTT. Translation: CASSQDHNQPQHF.